This TCR beta chain was captured in a study of blood T cell repertoires in COVID-19. Turning to the study itself: From T cells, B-cell-depleted T cells, or PBMCs came the material, which was cDNA or gDNA.

Original methodology: Reference gene primer amplification gave estimated nucleated cell counts. Profiled with immunoSEQ multiplex PCR; TCRdb holds only in-frame clones, not every one. That table gives V, J and clone size, and the DNA gave D and trimming. Of about 370,000 clones detected, approximately 89% appear once; the ten largest clones hold roughly 0.86%. The CDR3 totals 16 residues. CDR1 is LNHDA, CDR2 SQIVND, per germline (reference sequence). Losses at the gene ends were 1 base for V and 1 base for J; bases not matched to a gene: 3. The study recruited people aged about 18 to 90 years across approximately 24 US areas. Exposed participants came across a COVID-19 case within 2 weeks before study entry.

Material for sequencing was PBMCs or T cells enriched from blood (not recorded which). This TCR was sampled from a woman in her thirties or forties who had been exposed to COVID-19. The chain employs TRBV19 and TRBJ2-5; 10 positions match TRBD2. The CDR3 is CASSIALAGLQETQYF. The CDR3 DNA reads as TGTGCCAGTAGTATAGCACTAGCGGGACTCCAAGAGACCCAGTACTTC. The full variable domain, in which reference TRBV19 and TRBJ2-5 provide the parts outside the CDR3, is DGGITQSPKYLFRKEGQNVTLSCEQNLNHDAMYWYRQDPGQGLRLIYYSQIVNDFQKGDIAEGYSVSREKKESFPLTVTSAQKNPTAFYLCASSIALAGLQETQYFGPGTRLLVL.